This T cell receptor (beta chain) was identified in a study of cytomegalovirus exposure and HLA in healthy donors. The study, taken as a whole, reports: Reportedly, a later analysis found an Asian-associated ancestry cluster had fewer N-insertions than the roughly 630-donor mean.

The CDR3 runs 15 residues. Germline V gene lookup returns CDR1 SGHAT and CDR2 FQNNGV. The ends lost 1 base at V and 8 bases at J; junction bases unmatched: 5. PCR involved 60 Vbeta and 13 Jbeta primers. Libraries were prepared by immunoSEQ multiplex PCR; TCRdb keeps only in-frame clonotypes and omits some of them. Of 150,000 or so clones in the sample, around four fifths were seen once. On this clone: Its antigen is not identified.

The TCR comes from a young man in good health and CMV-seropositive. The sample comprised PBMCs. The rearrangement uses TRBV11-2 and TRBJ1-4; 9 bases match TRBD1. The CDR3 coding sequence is TGTGCCAGCAGCTTAGCGGGACAGGGAAGGGAAAAACTGTTTTTT. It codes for CASSLAGQGREKLFF.